This TCR beta chain derives from a study of vaccination and CD4 T cells after COVID-19. A remark on this clonotype: Its cognate antigen is unknown.

V was pared by 2 bases and J by 0 bases, with 6 bases of the junction left unmatched. The CDR3 loop spans 17 amino acids. Germline CDR1 and CDR2: SEHNR and FQNEAQ (reference sequence). Noted treatment: approximately 11-day PBMC culture with coronavirus spike peptide pools or control peptides (ViraFEST assay). TCR sequencing followed the expansion of antigen-specific T cells with peptide pools in ViraFEST. Sequencing of the DNA from cultured CD4+ T cells was carried out with the Oncomine TCR Beta short-read assay. Genomic DNA was extracted from cultured CD4+ T cells. Each CDR3 protein is one row after TCRdb ran MiXCR on the PCR reads. The sample lists about 12,000 distinct CDR3 sequences, around three fifths seen once, with roughly 13% in the top ten.

V usage is TRBV7-9 and J usage is TRBJ2-1; TRBD2 matches at 8 bases. The sample was CD4+ T cells from blood, cultured in vitro. This clonotype was sampled from a human donor who had recovered from COVID-19. Written as DNA, the CDR3 is TGTGCCAGCAGCTTATGGCTAGCGGGTTACTCCTACAATGAGCAGTTCTTC. Amino acids: CASSLWLAGYSYNEQFF.